Presented here are 30 T cell receptor beta chains from one specimen sequenced in a study of shared clonotypes between healthy human individuals. CD45RO-negative CD8 cells positively selected for CCR7 made up the naive population, which excluded terminally differentiated effector memory CD45RA+ cells. Some clones are missing from TCRdb's copy, which holds only in-frame ones; the method was immunoSEQ multiplex PCR. The repertoire holds fewer than 1 million clones, 90% to 98% seen once, with less than 0.3% in the top ten. Sequencing input: naive CD8+ T cells sorted from blood. These receptors were taken from a man under 40 in good health.

The CDR3 loop is CASRRTGRNYEQYF. The CDR3, as DNA: TGTGCCAGCCGAAGGACAGGGAGAAACTACGAGCAGTACTTC. The chain joins TRBV6-5 to TRBJ2-7; 8 nucleotides align to TRBD1. This CDR3 has 14 amino acids. With V trimmed by 8 bases and J by 3 bases, 9 bases remained unmatched. Germline CDR1 and CDR2: MNHEY and SVGAGI.

The rearrangement links TRBV7-2 to TRBJ2-1; 7 bases are shared with TRBD2. With V trimmed by 2 bases and J by 3 bases, 10 bases remained unmatched. CDR1 and CDR2 from the germline V gene are SGHTA and FQGNSA. The CDR3 covers 17 residues. Written as DNA, the CDR3 is TGTGCCAGCAGCTTAAGTTTCCTAGCGGACCTCTACAATGAGCAGTTCTTC. As protein: CASSLSFLADLYNEQFF.

J is TRBJ1-3 and V is TRBV5-3; no definite D call. TRBV5-3 is treated as an ORF (open reading frame) with a function not yet certain. V was shortened by 4 bases and J by 0 bases, with 17 bases between the two germline ends. The CDR3 has 17 amino acids. The CDR3 is CARSVVEALNSGNTIYF. CDR3 nucleotides: TGTGCCAGAAGCGTCGTAGAAGCGCTGAACTCTGGAAACACCATATATTTT.

The chain is built from TRBV28 and TRBJ2-2, with D tentatively TRBD1 (6 bases). This CDR3 comprises 15 residues. The ends were cut back, 2 bases at V and 6 bases at J, with 13 bases in the middle. Germline-derived CDR1 and CDR2 are MDHEN and SYDVKM. DNA of the CDR3: TGTGCCAGCAGTTTAGACAGGTTCCAAGCCGGGGAGCTGTTTTTT. Its protein is CASSLDRFQAGELFF. Supplemented by reference TRBV28 and TRBJ2-2, the full variable domain reads DVKVTQSSRYLVKRTGEKVFLECVQDMDHENMFWYRQDPGLGLRLIYFSYDVKMKEKGDIPEGYSVSREKKERFSLILESASTNQTSMYLCASSLDRFQAGELFFGEGSRLTVL.

V gene TRBV27 combines with J gene TRBJ2-3, with 9 positions matching TRBD2. This CDR3 contains 19 residues. Germline V gives CDR1 MNHEY, CDR2 SMNVEV (reference sequence). V shed 6 bases and J 1 base; nucleotides not matched to a gene: 17. The CDR3 bases are TGTGCCAGCAGAGAACCCGGGAGGGGCGGGAGGGCCGGCACAGATACGCAGTATTTT. Its protein is CASREPGRGGRAGTDTQYF.

In its sample, this clone was seen once. The V call is TRBV9, the J call TRBJ1-2; no clear D gene. The CDR3 is 16 residues long. The V gene's germline CDR1 is SGDLS and CDR2 YYNGEE. Deletions cut 0 bases from V and 0 bases from J, with 12 bases between. The CDR3 reads CASSVEAGITNYGYTF. For the CDR3, the DNA is TGTGCCAGCAGCGTAGAGGCGGGGATTACTAACTATGGCTACACCTTC.

The chain employs TRBV7-2 and TRBJ2-1; D call uncertain. The CDR3 length is 16 residues. Per germline, CDR1 SGHTA and CDR2 FQGNSA. With 1 base removed from V and 4 bases from J, the gap between germline ends came to 14 bases. The CDR3 coding sequence is TGTGCCAGCAGCTTAGGGCCGACACTTGGGTACAATGAGCAGTTCTTC. It is translated as CASSLGPTLGYNEQFF.

V is TRBV5-6 and J is TRBJ2-1, with TRBD2 matching over 9 bases. The CDR3 covers 14 residues. Per germline, CDR1 SGHDT and CDR2 YYEEEE. The J segment lost 7 bases and the V segment lost 7 bases, leaving 9 bases of the junction unmatched. CDR3 bases: TGTGCCAGCTTTCGGCGGGAGGGCCGGAATGAGCAGTTCTTC. This encodes CASFRREGRNEQFF.

This chain links TRBV5-4 with TRBJ1-2, with D tentatively TRBD1 (6 bases). From germline, CDR1 is SGHNT and CDR2 YYREEE (reference sequence). The germline V and J ends were trimmed by 3 bases and 5 bases, with 20 bases remaining between them. The CDR3 sequence is 16 residues long. CDR3 nucleotide sequence: TGTGCCAGCAGCTCTTCATACAGACAGGACCAATATGGCTACACCTTC. This codes for CASSSSYRQDQYGYTF.

The chain uses TRBV7-9 and TRBJ1-1, with 7 nucleotides matching TRBD1. Trimming took 4 bases from V and 1 from J; bases not matched to a gene: 6. Germline assignment: CDR1 SEHNR and CDR2 FQNEAQ (reference sequence). This CDR3 is built from 15 residues. The CDR3 reads CASSWNRDRNTEAFF. The CDR3 DNA reads TGTGCCAGCAGCTGGAACCGGGACAGGAACACTGAAGCTTTCTTT.

The chain combines TRBV27 with TRBJ2-2, with TRBD2 matching over 9 bases. The V gene end was trimmed by 3 bases and the J gene end by 5 bases; junction bases not matched to a gene: 1. The CDR3 is 14 residues long. Germline-derived CDR1 and CDR2 are MNHEY and SMNVEV (reference sequence). The CDR3, as DNA: TGTGCCAGCAGTTTTACTAGCGGGACCGGGGAGCTGTTTTTT. It specifies CASSFTSGTGELFF.

A note on this clone: This sample includes further DNA sequences coding for the same CDR3. The chain uses TRBV6-1 and TRBJ1-5; the match to TRBD1 covers 7 bases. The CDR3 has 15 residues. Germline V gives CDR1 MNHNS, CDR2 SASEGT. V trimming: 6 bases; J trimming: 1 base; junction bases outside the gene matches: 6. The CDR3 bases are TGTGCCAGCAGCGACCGGGACAGCAGCAATCAGCCCCAGCATTTT. Protein product: CASSDRDSSNQPQHF.

The CDR3 coding sequence is TGTGCCATCAGCGACAGGATAAGTTACGAGCAGTACTTC. Protein product: CAISDRISYEQYF. The V gene is TRBV10-3, the J gene TRBJ2-7; D possibly corresponds to TRBD1 (6 bases). This CDR3 spans 13 amino acids. V was clipped by 6 bases and J by 4 bases, with 13 bases between them. The V gene's germline CDR1 is ENHRY and CDR2 SYGVKD.

This rearrangement joins TRBV7-6 to TRBJ2-1; 8 nucleotides agree with TRBD2. V dropped 5 bases and J dropped 9; count of bases not matched to a gene: 12. The CDR3 is 15 amino acids. The germline V gene has CDR1 SGHVS and CDR2 FNYEAQ. CDR3 residues: CASSRSAGVLVEQFF. CDR3 DNA sequence: TGTGCCAGCAGCCGATCAGCGGGGGTCCTTGTTGAGCAGTTCTTC.

This chain uses TRBV11-2 with TRBJ1-1; TRBD1 is a possible D gene (5 bases). This CDR3 has 16 amino acids. CDR1 and CDR2 (germline): SGHAT, FQNNGV. V lost 5 bases to trimming and J lost 0 bases, with 16 bases between them. CDR3: CASSPMSGGVNTEAFF. For the CDR3, the DNA is TGTGCCAGCAGCCCAATGTCGGGGGGTGTGAACACTGAAGCTTTCTTT.

The CDR3 here is CASNRQGTHYGYTF. Written as DNA, the CDR3 is TGTGCCAGCAATCGACAGGGGACCCACTATGGCTACACCTTC. The V call is TRBV28, the J call TRBJ1-2, with TRBD1 identical over 8 bases. Per germline, CDR1 MDHEN and CDR2 SYDVKM. J gave up 3 bases and V 7 bases, and 7 bases lay outside the gene matches. This CDR3 comprises 14 residues.

The J gene is TRBJ2-7, the V gene TRBV19, with D perhaps TRBD1 or TRBD2 (7 bases each). Between the trimmed V and J ends, which lost 1 base and 3 bases, there was a span of 16 bases. The CDR3 consists of 16 residues. The germline gives CDR1 LNHDA, CDR2 SQIVND (reference sequence). The CDR3 coding sequence is TGTGCCAGTAGTATAGCAGCGGGACAGAGTGACTACGAGCAGTACTTC. It codes for CASSIAAGQSDYEQYF.

The chain joins TRBV9 to TRBJ1-2; no clear D. Trimming cost V 0 bases and J 4 bases, with 13 bases left between them. CDR3 size: 15 residues. The V gene's germline CDR1 is SGDLS and CDR2 YYNGEE. As DNA, the CDR3 is TGTGCCAGCAGCGTAGTAGAGGAGGGTTTCTATGGCTACACCTTC. It translates to CASSVVEEGFYGYTF.

The rearrangement links TRBV6-5 to TRBJ2-7, with 15 bases fitting TRBD2. The germline gives CDR1 MNHEY, CDR2 SVGAGI. The CDR3 sequence is 15 residues long. Trimming cost V 6 bases and J 5 bases; bases outside gene matches: 5. The CDR3 spells CASRSGLAGGNEQYF. Written as DNA, the CDR3 is TGTGCCAGCAGATCGGGACTAGCGGGAGGCAACGAGCAGTACTTC.

This clone showed up just once. This chain uses TRBV11-3 with TRBJ1-1; TRBD1 might be the D (5 bases). Trimming took off 4 bases at V and 5 bases at J, with 11 bases between the two ends. The CDR3 extends over 13 amino acids. Germline CDR1 is SGHNT and CDR2 is YENEEA. As DNA, the CDR3 is TGTGCCAGCAGCTCGCCGGGGCGTACTGAAGCTTTCTTT. This translates into CASSSPGRTEAFF.

This chain joins TRBV7-2 and TRBJ2-7; D unclear. This CDR3 region has 16 residues. V was clipped by 1 base and J by 5 bases, with 18 bases between them. CDR1 is SGHTA, CDR2 FQGNSA, per germline. The CDR3 sequence is CASSLDRYSAQDEQYF. For the CDR3, the DNA is TGTGCCAGCAGCTTAGATAGGTACAGCGCCCAAGACGAGCAGTACTTC. The complete variable domain, with remaining parts taken from reference TRBV7-2 and TRBJ2-7, reads GAGVSQSPSNKVTEKGKDVELRCDPISGHTALYWYRQSLGQGLEFLIYFQGNSAPDKSGLPSDRFSAERTGGSVSTLTIQRTQQEDSAVYLCASSLDRYSAQDEQYFGPGTRLTVT.

The chain joins TRBV7-6 to TRBJ2-7; 12 bases are a match to TRBD2. Losses at the gene ends were 1 base for V and 0 bases for J; bases not matched to a gene: 1. CDR1 and CDR2 (germline): SGHVS, FNYEAQ. The CDR3 is 16 amino acids. Written as DNA, the CDR3 is TGTGCCAGCAGCTTAGAACTAGCGGGAGGCTCCTACGAGCAGTACTTC. Its protein product is CASSLELAGGSYEQYF.

The CDR3 region is CASSPLDGTNTGELFF. CDR3 in DNA: TGTGCCAGCAGTCCCCTCGACGGAACGAACACCGGGGAGCTGTTTTTT. The chain employs TRBV6-6 and TRBJ2-2; D gene unclear. Looked up from germline, CDR1 is MNHNY and CDR2 is SVGAGI (reference sequence). Trimming took 5 bases from V and 0 from J, leaving 13 bases between them. The CDR3 consists of 16 residues.

V and J are TRBV7-6 and TRBJ1-1; D unresolved. CDR1 and CDR2 from the germline V gene are SGHVS and FNYEAQ. There are 12 residues in the CDR3. V lost 4 bases and J 4 bases, leaving 7 bases between the germline ends. This chain's CDR3 is CASSSEVTEAFF. The CDR3 nucleotides read TGTGCCAGCAGCTCTGAGGTCACTGAAGCTTTCTTT.

As concerns this clone: This sample also contains other DNA sequences that code for the same CDR3. This chain uses TRBV9 with TRBJ2-3, with a possible D match to TRBD2 (5 bases). The CDR3 length is 15 residues. Germline V lookup: CDR1 SGDLS, CDR2 YYNGEE. V lost 1 base, J lost 1 base, and 10 bases lay in between. The CDR3 nucleotides read TGTGCCAGCAGCGTAAGTGGGAGCGGCACAGATACGCAGTATTTT. Protein: CASSVSGSGTDTQYF. Drawing the rest from reference TRBV9 and TRBJ2-3, the complete variable domain is DSGVTQTPKHLITATGQRVTLRCSPRSGDLSVYWYQQSLDQGLQFLIQYYNGEERAKGNILERFSAQQFPDLHSELNLSSLELGDSALYFCASSVSGSGTDTQYFGPGTRLTVL.

The genes are TRBV29-1 and TRBJ2-3, with D maybe TRBD1 (5 bases). Trimming left V 0 bases short and J 4 bases short, with 14 bases between. There are 15 residues in the CDR3. The germline V gene encodes CDR1 SQVTM and CDR2 ANQGSEA. The CDR3 reads CSVEDFMLGPDTQYF. Here the CDR3 DNA reads TGCAGCGTTGAAGATTTTATGTTGGGGCCAGATACGCAGTATTTT.

This clone was seen a single time. The V gene is TRBV27, the J gene TRBJ2-7; D is possibly TRBD1 or TRBD2 (6 bases each). Trimming took off 0 bases at V and 3 bases at J, with 15 bases between the two ends. In germline, CDR1 is MNHEY, CDR2 SMNVEV (reference sequence). The CDR3 length is 16 residues. The CDR3 bases are TGTGCCAGCAGTTTATCGGGGGGCGCCGGGTTCTACGAGCAGTACTTC. This translates into CASSLSGGAGFYEQYF.

The chain joins TRBV28 to TRBJ2-3, with 7 bases that match TRBD2. Germline values: CDR1 MDHEN, CDR2 SYDVKM. V lost 5 bases and J lost 0; bases outside the gene matches: 8. The CDR3 extends over 16 amino acids. CDR3 residues: CASSPSGTTSTDTQYF. The CDR3 bases are TGTGCCAGCAGTCCTAGCGGAACGACTAGCACAGATACGCAGTATTTT.

The rearrangement links TRBV6-1 to TRBJ2-7; 7 bases map to TRBD1. This CDR3 comprises 14 residues. Germline V gives CDR1 MNHNS, CDR2 SASEGT. Unmatched junction bases numbered 4, after V lost 5 bases and J lost 0 bases. The CDR3 here is CASSLQGPSYEQYF. The CDR3 DNA follows: TGTGCCAGCAGTTTACAGGGGCCCTCCTACGAGCAGTACTTC.

V is TRBV4-1 and J is TRBJ1-5; 10 bases fit TRBD1. This CDR3 has 16 residues. J gave up 7 bases and V 2 bases, and 8 bases lay outside the gene matches. Germline V lookup: CDR1 MGHRA, CDR2 YSYEKL. The CDR3 loop is CASSQKGQGREQPQHF. The CDR3 DNA sequence: TGCGCCAGCAGCCAAAAGGGACAGGGGCGGGAGCAGCCCCAGCATTTT.